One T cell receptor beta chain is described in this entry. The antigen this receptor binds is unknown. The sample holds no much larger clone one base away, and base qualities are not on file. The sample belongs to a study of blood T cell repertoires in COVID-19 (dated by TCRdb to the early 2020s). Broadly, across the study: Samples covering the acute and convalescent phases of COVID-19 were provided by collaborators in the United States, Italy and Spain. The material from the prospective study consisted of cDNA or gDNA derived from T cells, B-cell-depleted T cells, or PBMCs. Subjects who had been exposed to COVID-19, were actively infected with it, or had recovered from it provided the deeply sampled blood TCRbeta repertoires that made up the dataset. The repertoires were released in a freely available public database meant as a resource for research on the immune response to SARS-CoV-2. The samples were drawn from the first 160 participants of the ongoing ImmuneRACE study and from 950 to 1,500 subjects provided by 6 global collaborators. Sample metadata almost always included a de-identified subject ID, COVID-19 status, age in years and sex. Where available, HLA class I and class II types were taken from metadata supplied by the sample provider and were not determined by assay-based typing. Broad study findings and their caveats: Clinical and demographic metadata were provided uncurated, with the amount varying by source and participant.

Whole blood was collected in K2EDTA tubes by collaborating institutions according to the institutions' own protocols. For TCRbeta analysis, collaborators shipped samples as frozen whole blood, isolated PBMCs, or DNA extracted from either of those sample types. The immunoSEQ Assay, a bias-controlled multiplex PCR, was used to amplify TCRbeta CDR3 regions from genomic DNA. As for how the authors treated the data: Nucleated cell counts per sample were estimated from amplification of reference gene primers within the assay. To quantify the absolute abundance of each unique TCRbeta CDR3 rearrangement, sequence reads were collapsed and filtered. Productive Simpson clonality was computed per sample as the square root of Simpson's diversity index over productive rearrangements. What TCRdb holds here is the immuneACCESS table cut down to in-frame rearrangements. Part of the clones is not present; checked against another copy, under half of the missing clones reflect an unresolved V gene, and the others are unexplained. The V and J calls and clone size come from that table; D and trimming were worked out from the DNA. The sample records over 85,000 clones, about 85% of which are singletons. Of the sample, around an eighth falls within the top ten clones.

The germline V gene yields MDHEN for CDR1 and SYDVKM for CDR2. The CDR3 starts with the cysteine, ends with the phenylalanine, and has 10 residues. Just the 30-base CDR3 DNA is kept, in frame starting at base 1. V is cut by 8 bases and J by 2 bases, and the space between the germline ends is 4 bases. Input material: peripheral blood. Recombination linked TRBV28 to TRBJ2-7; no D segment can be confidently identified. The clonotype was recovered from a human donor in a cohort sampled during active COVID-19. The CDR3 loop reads CASATYEQYF. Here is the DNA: TGTGCCAGCGCTACCTACGAGCAGTACTTC.